This T cell receptor beta chain came from a study of vaccination effects on CD4 cells after COVID-19 (dated by TCRdb to 2021 to 2024). Regarding the research as a whole: Each participant got two doses of an mRNA SARS-CoV-2 vaccine, either BNT162b2 or mRNA-1273. SARS-CoV-2 spike-specific CD4+ TCR repertoires were compared before and after mRNA vaccination in COVID-19 convalescent patients and in infection-naive vaccine recipients. Altogether, about 10 COVID-19 convalescent patients and several SARS-CoV-2-naive healthy vaccine recipients made up the full study. Cultures from other donors in the study were sequenced using the Oncomine TCR Beta short-read assay on an Illumina iSeq 100. Overall study outcomes, separate from this receptor: Marked clonal contraction was observed in both infection-induced and vaccine-induced clones at late post-vaccination timepoints, consistent with waning T cell responses. The study was limited by a small number of convalescent patients, and early post-infection timepoints were lacking. Among healthy vaccine recipients, nearly all vaccine-induced clones were SARS-CoV-2 mono-reactive, and just 1 of 255 was cross-reactive with common cold coronaviruses.

As concerns this clone: Its antigen is unknown. Per-base quality was not reported, and no clone a single base away is much larger than it.

In the ViraFEST assay, PBMC were stimulated with viral peptide pools, and TCR sequencing was then used to find antigen-specific CD4+ T cell clonotypes based on their expansion. After more than 9 days of culture, CD4+ T cells were isolated with the EasySep CD4+ T cell isolation kit. Healthy vaccine recipients had no prior SARS-CoV-2 infection, confirmed by negative nucleocapsid antibodies before and after vaccination. Approximately 2 million PBMC per well were cultured in IMDM with roughly 5% human AB serum, 8 to 10 IU/ml IL-2 and gentamicin, plus 10 ug/ml peptides. Half of the culture medium was replaced with fresh IL-2-containing medium on days 3 and 7. Each peptide stimulation condition was cultured in triplicate wells unless otherwise noted. PBMC were separated from whole blood using Ficoll-Paque Plus gradient centrifugation and were then either cryopreserved at -140C or used fresh. The spike proteins of SARS-CoV-2 and of the common cold coronaviruses HCoV-NL63, HCoV-OC43 and HCoV-229E were spanned by overlapping peptide pools. The QIAamp micro DNA kit was used to extract genomic DNA from the cultured CD4+ T cells.

Deletion took 3 bases off V and 0 bases off J, with a span of 13 bases between the germline ends. Measured from the cysteine to the phenylalanine, the CDR3 is 16 residues long. Solely the CDR3 DNA is kept, with 48 bases framed from the first base. Via the germline V gene (reference sequence), CDR1 is SEHNR and CDR2 FQNEAQ. Library preparation employed the immunoSEQ multiplex PCR assay. DNA from the CD4+ T cells that had been cultured and isolated underwent TCR beta CDR3 sequencing. On the study's bioinformatics: Non-productive TCR sequences were removed, reads were trimmed to the CDR3 region, and CDR3s of at least 7 amino acids were retained. The MANAFEST web app was used to identify antigen-specific clonotypes by comparing expansion in peptide wells with expansion in reference cultures. For clones to be considered positive, expansion at FDR<0.05 versus reference and all other wells, an odds ratio above 5, and a frequency above 0.1% in two replicate wells were required. Cross-reactive clonotypes were defined as significantly expanded in SARS-CoV-2 spike wells and in at least one common cold coronavirus spike condition. Levenshtein distance calculated with the stringdist R package was used to assess CDR3 similarity, and unrooted trees were constructed with ape in R 3.6.1. Entries here come from immuneACCESS through TCRdb and include only in-frame sequences with V and J called. Some clones fail to appear in such tables; in the studies checked, an unresolved V gene covers under half of the shortfall, and the cause of the remainder is unknown. V and J calls and clone size are given by that table; D and trimming were obtained from the DNA. The sample table shows 68,000 or so clones, and 80% are seen once. Together, the top ten hold less than 15% of the sample.

This TCR was sampled from a human donor who received a COVID-19 vaccine. Source: CD4+ T cells from PBMCs cultured with SARS-CoV-2 spike peptides, taken before COVID-19 vaccination. The sample's cell subset or site, from its label and the paper: SARS-CoV-2 spike overlapping peptide pool stimulation. The rearrangement combines TRBV7-9 with TRBJ2-3; 5 matching bases give a weak D call of TRBD2. The CDR3 in this case is CASSFTGSPSTDTQYF. The nucleotides read TGTGCCAGCAGCTTCACGGGGAGCCCTAGCACAGATACGCAGTATTTT.